This T cell receptor (beta chain) is from a study of T cells in tuberculosis. Per the germline V gene, CDR1 is SGHDT and CDR2 is YYEEEE. Deletions cut 1 base from V and 6 bases from J, with 11 bases between. This CDR3 has 14 residues. The data were produced by immunoSEQ multiplex PCR, yet TCRdb's version contains in-frame clones alone and is incomplete. The sample has about 49,000 clones, roughly 96% seen once; the top ten hold 1.4%. Described time point: new active TB diagnosis, blood taken before or within 7 days of starting treatment. This TCR was recovered from an adult with tuberculosis. The sample consisted of PBMCs, taken at tuberculosis diagnosis. The chain joins TRBV5-6 to TRBJ1-5; no clear D gene. The CDR3 DNA follows: TGTGCCAGCAGCTTGAGCGGCTTGGGTCAGCCCCAGCATTTT. Translated, it gives CASSLSGLGQPQHF.